A selection of T cell receptor beta chains follows, all from one sample in a study of blood T cell repertoires in COVID-19. Generated by immunoSEQ multiplex PCR, the TCRdb table keeps only in-frame clones and is missing some. The sample has under 300,000 clones; approximately 87% are singletons. Sequencing was performed on peripheral blood. Source of these receptors: a man in his 60s with acute or convalescent COVID-19. Both conserved end residues are part of each CDR3. D genes are given only for firm matches. Only some rows state a clone size, as once, few, many or a class for expanded clones.

clone size	V gene	J gene	D gene	CDR3 DNA	CDR3 protein
.	TRBV30	TRBJ1-3	.	TGTGCCTGGGACAGGAACTCTGGAAACACCATATATTTT	CAWDRNSGNTIYF
.	TRBV23-1	TRBJ1-4	TRBD1	TGCGCCAGCAGTCAATTAAGGGACAGTCCCTCCGGAAATGAAAAACTGTTTTTT	CASSQLRDSPSGNEKLFF
.	TRBV7-6	TRBJ2-1	TRBD2	TGTGCCAGCAGCCCGGGACTAGCGGGAGGGCCTGGATTCATCTACAATGAGCAGTTCTTC	CASSPGLAGGPGFIYNEQFF
once	TRBV4-3	TRBJ2-1	TRBD1	TGCGCCAGCAGCCACGGGACAGGGGGGTTTGAGCAGTTCTTC	CASSHGTGGFEQFF
once	TRBV5-1	TRBJ1-4	TRBD1	TGCGCCAGCAGCTTAGGGGACAGGGAGGAAGAAAAACTGTTTTTT	CASSLGDREEEKLFF
few	TRBV7-9	TRBJ1-2	.	TGTGCCAGCAGCTTAGACGCAGGACTCTATGGCTACACCTTC	CASSLDAGLYGYTF
.	TRBV20-1	TRBJ2-1	.	TGCAGTGCTGGAGACAGGAATGAGCAGTTCTTC	CSAGDRNEQFF
.	TRBV19	TRBJ2-1	.	TGTGCCAGTAAATTGACTTCTAATGATGAGCAGTTCTTC	CASKLTSNDEQFF
.	TRBV5-5	TRBJ1-2	TRBD1	TGTGCCAGCAGCGCGGACAGGGGGCTTGGCTACACCTTC	CASSADRGLGYTF
.	TRBV7-2	TRBJ2-3	TRBD2	TGTGCCAGCAGCCGGGGGGACCAAGCAGATACGCAGTATTTT	CASSRGDQADTQYF
.	TRBV28	TRBJ2-7	.	TGTGCCAGCAGTCCAACCTACGAGCAGTACTTC	CASSPTYEQYF
.	TRBV4-1	TRBJ1-1	.	TGCGCCAGCAGCCAAGAGTCGGAGTTGAGCACTGAAGCTTTCTTT	CASSQESELSTEAFF
.	TRBV5-4	TRBJ2-2	.	TGTGCCAGCAGCACAGGAGGGTTCACCGGGGAGCTGTTTTTT	CASSTGGFTGELFF
.	TRBV12-2	TRBJ2-7	.	TGTGCAAGTCGCTTAGCGAGGGTTGGACTAGCGGGAGGGTGCGAGCAGTACTTC	CASRLARVGLAGGCEQYF
once	TRBV6-5	TRBJ2-1	TRBD2	TGTGCCAGCAGTTTCCGACTAGCGGGAGGTGGGAATGAGCAGTTCTTC	CASSFRLAGGGNEQFF
.	TRBV29-1	TRBJ1-1	TRBD1	TGCAGCGTTGGGATGGGTGTTCGGGGACAGGGGGCGACTGAAGCTTTCTTT	CSVGMGVRGQGATEAFF
once	TRBV5-5	TRBJ1-1	.	TGTGCCAGCAGCTTGGCCATCGGCGGGAACACTGAAGCTTTCTTT	CASSLAIGGNTEAFF
.	TRBV9	TRBJ2-3	.	TGTGCCAGCAGCGCCCGAGGGACGGCGGGAACAGATACGCAGTATTTT	CASSARGTAGTDTQYF
.	TRBV7-3	TRBJ2-7	.	TGTGCCAGCAGCTATAGCGGAGAAACCACCTACGAGCAGTACTTC	CASSYSGETTYEQYF
.	TRBV5-1	TRBJ1-2	TRBD1	TGCGCCAGCAGCTCGAGGGGGCGCGGACGGAGTGGCTACACCTTC	CASSSRGRGRSGYTF
.	TRBV6-5	TRBJ1-5	.	TGTGCCAGCAGTTACAGCAGGAATCAGCCCCAGCATTTT	CASSYSRNQPQHF
once	TRBV5-1	TRBJ2-1	.	TGCGCCAGCAGCCTCCAAGGACTGCTCAATGAGCAGTTCTTC	CASSLQGLLNEQFF
.	TRBV11-2	TRBJ1-6	.	TGTGCCAGCAGCTTAGAAGTCGGGGGAGCACGTTCACCCCTCCACTTT	CASSLEVGGARSPLHF
.	TRBV4-3	TRBJ2-7	TRBD1	TGCGCCAGCAGCCCTTCATGGACAGGGGGCGACGAGCAGTACTTC	CASSPSWTGGDEQYF
.	TRBV7-3	TRBJ1-1	TRBD1	TGTGCCAGCAGCTCCTTCTCCTGGGACAGGGGGAACACTGAAGCTTTCTTT	CASSSFSWDRGNTEAFF
few	TRBV9	TRBJ2-2	.	TGTGCCAGCAGTCGAACGGGTGTCGCCGGGGAGCTGTTTTTT	CASSRTGVAGELFF
.	TRBV5-6	TRBJ2-3	.	TGTGCCAGCAGCTTATTATCAGGAGGCGATACGCAGTATTTT	CASSLLSGGDTQYF
once	TRBV7-9	TRBJ2-1	TRBD2	TGTGCCAGCAGCTTAGCGGGCGTGGCTAGCGGGAATTACAATGAGCAGTTCTTC	CASSLAGVASGNYNEQFF
.	TRBV7-8	TRBJ2-5	TRBD1	TGTGCCAGCAGCTTAGCCTGGACAGGACGACAAGAGACCCAGTACTTC	CASSLAWTGRQETQYF